This TCR beta chain was sequenced during a study of technical replicates of blood from several donors. TCRdb's table, derived via immunoSEQ multiplex PCR, lists solely in-frame clones and lacks some. In the table there are about 79,000 clones, 80% to 95% of which are singletons. CDR3 size: 17 residues. Trimming pared 4 bases from V and 3 bases from J, leaving 19 bases between. CDR1 and CDR2 (germline): MNHEY, SMNVEV (reference sequence). The chain recombines TRBV27 with TRBJ2-1; weak D call: TRBD2 (6 bases). The clonotype was recovered from a human donor in good health. Some clones in this sample may be carry-over from other donors' samples. Input material: T cells isolated from PBMCs. CDR3 nucleotides: TGTGCCAGCAGTTACGAGGGAGCGGGCTCACGCTACAATGAGCAGTTCTTC. Amino acids: CASSYEGAGSRYNEQFF.